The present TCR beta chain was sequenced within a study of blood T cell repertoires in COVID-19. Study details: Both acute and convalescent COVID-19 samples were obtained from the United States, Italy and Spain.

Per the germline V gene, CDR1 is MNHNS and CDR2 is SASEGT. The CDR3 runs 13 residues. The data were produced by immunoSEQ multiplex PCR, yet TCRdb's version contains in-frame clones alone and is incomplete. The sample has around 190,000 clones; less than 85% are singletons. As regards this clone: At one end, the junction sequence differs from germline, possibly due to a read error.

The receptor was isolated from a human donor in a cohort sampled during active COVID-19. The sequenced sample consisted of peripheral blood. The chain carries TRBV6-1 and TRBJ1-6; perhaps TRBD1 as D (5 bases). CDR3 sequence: CASREGGGSPLHF. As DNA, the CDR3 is TGTGCCAGCAGGGAAGGTGGGGGGTCACCCCTCCACTTT.